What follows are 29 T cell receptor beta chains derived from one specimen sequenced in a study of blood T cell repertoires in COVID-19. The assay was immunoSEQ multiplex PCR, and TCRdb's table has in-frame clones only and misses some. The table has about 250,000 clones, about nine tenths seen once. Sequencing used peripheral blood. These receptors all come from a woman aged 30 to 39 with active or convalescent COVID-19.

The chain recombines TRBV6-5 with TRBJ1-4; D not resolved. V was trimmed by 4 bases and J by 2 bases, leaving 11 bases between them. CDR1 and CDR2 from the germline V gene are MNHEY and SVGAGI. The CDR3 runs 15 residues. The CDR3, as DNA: TGTGCCAGCAGTTCGGTGAGGGAGACTAATGAAAAACTGTTTTTT. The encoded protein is CASSSVRETNEKLFF.

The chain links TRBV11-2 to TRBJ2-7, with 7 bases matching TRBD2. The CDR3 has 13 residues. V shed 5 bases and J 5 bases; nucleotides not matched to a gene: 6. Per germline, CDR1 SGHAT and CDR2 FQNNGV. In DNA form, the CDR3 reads TGTGCCAGCAGCCGAGCGGGGTTCAACGAGCAGTACTTC. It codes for CASSRAGFNEQYF.

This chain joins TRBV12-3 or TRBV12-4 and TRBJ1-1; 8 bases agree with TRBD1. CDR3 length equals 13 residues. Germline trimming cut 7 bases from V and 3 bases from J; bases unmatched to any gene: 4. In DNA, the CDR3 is TGTGCCAGCAATCAGGGGGCCTACACTGAAGCTTTCTTT. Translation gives CASNQGAYTEAFF.

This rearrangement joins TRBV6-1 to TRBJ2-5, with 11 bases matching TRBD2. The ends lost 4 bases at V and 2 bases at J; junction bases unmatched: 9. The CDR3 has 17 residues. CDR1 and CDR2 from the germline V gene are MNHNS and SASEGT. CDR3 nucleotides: TGTGCCAGCAGTGCCCCCCTGGGACTAGCGGCACAAGAGACCCAGTACTTC. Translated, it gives CASSAPLGLAAQETQYF.

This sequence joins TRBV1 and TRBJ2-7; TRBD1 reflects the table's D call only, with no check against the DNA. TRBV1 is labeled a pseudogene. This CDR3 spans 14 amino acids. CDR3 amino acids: CTSSLKGALWEQYF. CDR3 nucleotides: TGCACCAGCAGCCTGAAAGGGGCTCTATGGGAGCAGTACTTC.

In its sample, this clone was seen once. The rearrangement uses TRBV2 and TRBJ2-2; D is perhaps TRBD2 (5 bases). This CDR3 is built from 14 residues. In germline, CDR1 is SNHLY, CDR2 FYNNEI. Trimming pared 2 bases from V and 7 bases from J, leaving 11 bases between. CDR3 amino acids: CASSETRGHGELFF. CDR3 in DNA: TGTGCCAGCAGTGAAACTAGAGGCCACGGGGAGCTGTTTTTT. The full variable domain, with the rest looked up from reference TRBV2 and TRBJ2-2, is EPEVTQTPSHQVTQMGQEVILRCVPISNHLYFYWYRQILGQKVEFLVSFYNNEISEKSEIFDDQFSVERPDGSNFTLKIRSTKLEDSAMYFCASSETRGHGELFFGEGSRLTVL.

CDR3 DNA sequence: TGTGCCAGCTCACCACAGTCCCGAGGGGAAAAACTGTTTTTT. Its protein is CASSPQSRGEKLFF. The chain recombines TRBV18 with TRBJ1-4, with D uncertain. This CDR3 comprises 14 residues. The V gene's germline CDR1 is KGHSH and CDR2 LQKENI. V was shortened by 1 base and J by 8 bases, with 11 bases between the two germline ends.

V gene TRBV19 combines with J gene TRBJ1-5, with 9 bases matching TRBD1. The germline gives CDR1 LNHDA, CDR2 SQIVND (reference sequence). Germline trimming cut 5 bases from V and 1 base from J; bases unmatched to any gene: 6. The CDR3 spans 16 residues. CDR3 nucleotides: TGTGCCAGTAGTCCTATGGACAGGGGCAGCAATCAGCCCCAGCATTTT. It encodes CASSPMDRGSNQPQHF. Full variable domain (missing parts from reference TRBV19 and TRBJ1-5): DGGITQSPKYLFRKEGQNVTLSCEQNLNHDAMYWYRQDPGQGLRLIYYSQIVNDFQKGDIAEGYSVSREKKESFPLTVTSAQKNPTAFYLCASSPMDRGSNQPQHFGDGTRLSIL.

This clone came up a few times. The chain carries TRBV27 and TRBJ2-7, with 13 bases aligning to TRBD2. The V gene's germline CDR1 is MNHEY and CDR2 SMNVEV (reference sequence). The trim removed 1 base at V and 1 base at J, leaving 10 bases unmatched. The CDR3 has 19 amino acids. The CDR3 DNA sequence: TGTGCCAGCAGTTTATTGGGGACTAGCGGGGTCCCGGGATCCTACGAGCAGTACTTC. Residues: CASSLLGTSGVPGSYEQYF.

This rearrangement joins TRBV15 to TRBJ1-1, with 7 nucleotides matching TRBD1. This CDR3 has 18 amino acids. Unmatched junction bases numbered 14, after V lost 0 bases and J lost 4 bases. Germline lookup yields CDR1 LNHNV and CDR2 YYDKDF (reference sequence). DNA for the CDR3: TGTGCCACCAGCAGAGACGACAGGGCAAGGTTTTCGAGCACTGAAGCTTTCTTT. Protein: CATSRDDRARFSSTEAFF.

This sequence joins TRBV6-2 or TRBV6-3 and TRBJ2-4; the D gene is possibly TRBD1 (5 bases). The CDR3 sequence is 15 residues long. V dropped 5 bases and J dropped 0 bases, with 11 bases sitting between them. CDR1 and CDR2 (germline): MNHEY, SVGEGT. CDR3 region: CASSRPRGAKNIQYF. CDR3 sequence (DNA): TGTGCCAGCAGTCGCCCTAGGGGAGCCAAAAACATTCAGTACTTC.

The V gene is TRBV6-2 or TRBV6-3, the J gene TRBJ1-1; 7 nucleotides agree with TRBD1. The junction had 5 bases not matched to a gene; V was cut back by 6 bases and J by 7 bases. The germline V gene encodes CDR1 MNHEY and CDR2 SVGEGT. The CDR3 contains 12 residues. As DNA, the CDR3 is TGTGCCAGCAGCGACAGGGTTGATGAAGCTTTCTTT. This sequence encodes CASSDRVDEAFF.

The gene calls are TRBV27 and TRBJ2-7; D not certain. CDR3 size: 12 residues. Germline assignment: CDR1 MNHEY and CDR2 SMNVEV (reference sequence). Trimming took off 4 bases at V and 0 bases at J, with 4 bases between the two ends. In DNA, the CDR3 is TGTGCCAGCAGTTCTAACTCCTACGAGCAGTACTTC. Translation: CASSSNSYEQYF.

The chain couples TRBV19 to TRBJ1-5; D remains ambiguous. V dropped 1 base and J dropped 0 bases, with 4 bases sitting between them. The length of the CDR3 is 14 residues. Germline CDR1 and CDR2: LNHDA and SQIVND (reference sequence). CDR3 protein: CASSIGSSNQPQHF. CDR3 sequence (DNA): TGTGCCAGTAGTATAGGGAGTAGCAATCAGCCCCAGCATTTT.

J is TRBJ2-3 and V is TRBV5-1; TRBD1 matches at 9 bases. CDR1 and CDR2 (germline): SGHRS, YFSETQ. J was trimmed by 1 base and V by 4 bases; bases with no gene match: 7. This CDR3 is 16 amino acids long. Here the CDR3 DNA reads TGCGCCAGCAGCCTCTGGACAGGGGTGGGCACAGATACGCAGTATTTT. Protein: CASSLWTGVGTDTQYF.

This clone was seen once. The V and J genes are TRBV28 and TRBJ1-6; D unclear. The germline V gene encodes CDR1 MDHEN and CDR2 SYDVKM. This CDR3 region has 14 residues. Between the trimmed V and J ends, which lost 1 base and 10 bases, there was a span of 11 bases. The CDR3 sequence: CASSLFGRGSPLHF. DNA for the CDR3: TGTGCCAGCAGTTTATTCGGTCGAGGCTCACCCCTCCACTTT.

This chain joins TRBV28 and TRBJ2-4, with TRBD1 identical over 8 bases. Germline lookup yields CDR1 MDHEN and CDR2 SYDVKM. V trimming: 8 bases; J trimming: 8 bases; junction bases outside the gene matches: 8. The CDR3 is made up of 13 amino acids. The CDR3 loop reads CASGTGQGDIQYF. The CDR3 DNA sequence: TGTGCCAGCGGAACAGGACAGGGCGACATTCAGTACTTC.

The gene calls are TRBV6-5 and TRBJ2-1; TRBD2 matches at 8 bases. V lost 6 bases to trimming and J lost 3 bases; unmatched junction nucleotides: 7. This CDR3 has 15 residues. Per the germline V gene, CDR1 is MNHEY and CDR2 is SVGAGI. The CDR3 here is CASSPGTRGYNEQFF. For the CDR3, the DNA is TGTGCCAGCAGCCCCGGGACTAGGGGCTACAATGAGCAGTTCTTC.

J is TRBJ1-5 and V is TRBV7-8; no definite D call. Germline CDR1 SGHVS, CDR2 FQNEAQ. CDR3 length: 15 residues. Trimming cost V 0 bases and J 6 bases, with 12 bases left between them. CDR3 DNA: TGTGCCAGCAGCTTAGCGCGGGGTTGGGGTCAGCCCCAGCATTTT. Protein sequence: CASSLARGWGQPQHF.

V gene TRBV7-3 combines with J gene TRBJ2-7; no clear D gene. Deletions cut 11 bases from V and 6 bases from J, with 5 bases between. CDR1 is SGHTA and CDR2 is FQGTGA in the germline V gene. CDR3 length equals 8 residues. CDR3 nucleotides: TGTGCCCCCTGCGAGCAGTACTTC. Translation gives CAPCEQYF.

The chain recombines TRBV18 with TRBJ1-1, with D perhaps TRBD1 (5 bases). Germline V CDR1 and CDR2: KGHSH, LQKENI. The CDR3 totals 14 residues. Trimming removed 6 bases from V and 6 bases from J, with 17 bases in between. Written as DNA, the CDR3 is TGTGCCAGCTCGCCCGCCCAAGGCAGGGCTGAAGCTTTCTTT. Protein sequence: CASSPAQGRAEAFF.

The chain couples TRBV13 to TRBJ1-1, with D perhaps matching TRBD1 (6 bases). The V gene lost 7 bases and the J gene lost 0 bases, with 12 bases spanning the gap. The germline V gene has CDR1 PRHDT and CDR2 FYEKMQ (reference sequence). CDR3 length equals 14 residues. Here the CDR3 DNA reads TGTGCCAGCAACCAGGGGTCAATGAACACTGAAGCTTTCTTT. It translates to CASNQGSMNTEAFF.

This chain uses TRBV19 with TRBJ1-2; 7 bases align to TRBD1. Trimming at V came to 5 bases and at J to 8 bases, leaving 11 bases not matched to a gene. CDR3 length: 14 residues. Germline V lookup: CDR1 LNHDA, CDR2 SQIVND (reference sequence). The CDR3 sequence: CASSPDDRVSGYTF. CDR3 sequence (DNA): TGTGCCAGTAGTCCAGACGACAGGGTGTCAGGCTACACCTTC. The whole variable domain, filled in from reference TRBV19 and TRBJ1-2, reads DGGITQSPKYLFRKEGQNVTLSCEQNLNHDAMYWYRQDPGQGLRLIYYSQIVNDFQKGDIAEGYSVSREKKESFPLTVTSAQKNPTAFYLCASSPDDRVSGYTFGSGTRLTVV.

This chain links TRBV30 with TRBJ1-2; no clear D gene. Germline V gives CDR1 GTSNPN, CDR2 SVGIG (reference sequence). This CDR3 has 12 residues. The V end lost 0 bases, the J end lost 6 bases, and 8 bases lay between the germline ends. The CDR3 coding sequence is TGTGCCTGGAGTGTAAGGCAGGATGGCTACACCTTC. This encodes CAWSVRQDGYTF.

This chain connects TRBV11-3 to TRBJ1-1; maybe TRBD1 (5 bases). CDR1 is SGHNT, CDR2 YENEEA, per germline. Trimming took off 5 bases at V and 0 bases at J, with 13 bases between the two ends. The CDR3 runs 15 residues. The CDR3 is CASSGGGDLNTEAFF. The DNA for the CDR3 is TGTGCCAGCAGCGGGGGAGGAGACCTGAACACTGAAGCTTTCTTT. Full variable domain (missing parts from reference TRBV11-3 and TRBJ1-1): EAGVVQSPRYKIIEKKQPVAFWCNPISGHNTLYWYLQNLGQGPELLIRYENEEAVDDSQLPKDRFSAERLKGVDSTLKIQPAELGDSAVYLCASSGGGDLNTEAFFGQGTRLTVV.

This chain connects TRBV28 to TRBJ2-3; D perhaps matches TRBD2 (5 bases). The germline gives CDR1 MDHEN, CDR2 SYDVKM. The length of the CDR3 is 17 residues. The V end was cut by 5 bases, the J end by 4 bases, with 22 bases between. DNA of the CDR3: TGTGCCAGCAGTCTACCGGCGGCCTCTGGGAGCGCAGATACGCAGTATTTT. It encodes CASSLPAASGSADTQYF.

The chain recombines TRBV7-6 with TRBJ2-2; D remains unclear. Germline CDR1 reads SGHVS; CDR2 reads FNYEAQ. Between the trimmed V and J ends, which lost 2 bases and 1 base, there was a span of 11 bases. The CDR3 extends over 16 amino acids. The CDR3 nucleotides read TGTGCCAGCAGCTTAAGGTCCGCGGAGAACACCGGGGAGCTGTTTTTT. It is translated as CASSLRSAENTGELFF.

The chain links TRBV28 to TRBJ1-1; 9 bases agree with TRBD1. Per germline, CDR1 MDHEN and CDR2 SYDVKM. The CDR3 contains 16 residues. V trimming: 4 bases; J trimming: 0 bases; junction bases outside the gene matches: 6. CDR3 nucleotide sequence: TGTGCCAGCAGTTCTATACAGGGGGCCCTGAACACTGAAGCTTTCTTT. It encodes CASSSIQGALNTEAFF.

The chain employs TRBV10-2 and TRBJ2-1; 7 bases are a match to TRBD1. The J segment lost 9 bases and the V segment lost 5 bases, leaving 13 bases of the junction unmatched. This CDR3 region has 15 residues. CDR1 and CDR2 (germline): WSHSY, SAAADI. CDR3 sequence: CASSPRTGRPGEQFF. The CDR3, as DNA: TGCGCCAGCAGTCCTCGGACAGGCCGCCCGGGTGAGCAGTTCTTC.